This TCR beta chain originates from a study of monozygotic twins with inflammatory bowel disease. From germline, CDR1 is MNHEY and CDR2 SVGAGI. This CDR3 spans 13 amino acids. Study-wide results and caveats: It was observed that concordant and discordant twins did not differ in repertoire similarity, possibly given limited power. Those with IBD had lower TCRbeta diversity (inverse Simpson) than their healthy co-twins did. The data did not back a single strong IBD-associated clonotype or signal.

Each donor had 2.5 ml of blood drawn. As regards this clonotype: The antigen is unknown.

TCRdb re-analyzed the 5' RACE reads; it lists each CDR3 protein once, without DNA. The sample totals about 420,000 distinct CDR3 sequences. The receptor's source is a human donor with ulcerative colitis or Crohn's disease, or a healthy co-twin of an affected twin (not recorded which). The sample comprised blood. The J gene is TRBJ2-7, the V gene TRBV6-5; checking the TCRdb D call of TRBD1 is not possible without DNA. The CDR3 loop is CASGKGVSYEQYF.